Below, 11 T cell receptor beta chains from the same sample are listed, as sequenced in a study of spatial heterogeneity in lung cancer. Time point specified: sample taken at primary tumor resection. From the 5' RACE reads, TCRdb called clonotypes with MiXCR, one entry per CDR3 protein. The data contain 7,500 to 8,000 distinct CDR3 sequences, 8.6% of them singletons. The sequencing used PBMCs, collected at surgery. These receptors came from a male donor with early-stage non-small cell lung cancer.

This clonotype has ten or more counts. Here the CDR3 reads CATSREYGGSNEQFF. The CDR3 DNA sequence: TGTGCCACCAGCAGAGAGTATGGAGGGAGCAATGAGCAGTTCTTC. This chain uses TRBV15 with TRBJ2-1; tentatively, D is TRBD2 (6 bases). Germline lookup yields CDR1 LNHNV and CDR2 YYDKDF (reference sequence). The CDR3 extends over 15 amino acids. Trimming pared 0 bases from V and 6 bases from J, leaving 12 bases between.

This clonotype appeared many times. J is TRBJ2-2 and V is TRBV11-2, with D maybe TRBD2 (5 bases). The V gene lost 0 bases and the J gene lost 6 bases, with 8 bases spanning the gap. The CDR3 is made up of 14 amino acids. Germline assignment: CDR1 SGHAT and CDR2 FQNNGV. This CDR3 is CASSLDQLAGELFF. The CDR3 nucleotides are TGTGCCAGCAGCTTAGATCAACTAGCCGGGGAGCTGTTTTTT.

Many counts were recorded for this clonotype. This sequence joins TRBV6-6 and TRBJ2-3, with a tentative D call TRBD2 (5 bases). This CDR3 comprises 17 residues. Trimming pared 5 bases from V and 3 bases from J, leaving 21 bases between. Germline V gene data show CDR1 as MNHNY and CDR2 as SVGAGI (reference sequence). The CDR3 here is CASSPRGRELLTDTQYF. DNA of the CDR3: TGTGCCAGCAGTCCGCGAGGACGGGAACTATTGACAGATACGCAGTATTTT.

This clonotype showed up many times. The chain joins TRBV6-1 to TRBJ1-6; a possible D gene is TRBD1 (5 bases). Germline V gene sequence: CDR1 MNHNS, CDR2 SASEGT. This CDR3 region has 15 residues. The V end was cut by 0 bases, the J end by 14 bases, with 17 bases between. The CDR3 is CASSEAPGSPWTLHF. DNA of the CDR3: TGTGCCAGCAGTGAAGCCCCAGGGAGCCCTTGGACCCTCCACTTT.

In its sample, this clonotype is medium-sized (0.01 to 0.1%). In DNA form, the CDR3 reads TGTGCCAGCAGTTTCTCTGCGACTAGCCGAGGGGGTTACGAGCAGTACTTC. Translating it yields CASSFSATSRGGYEQYF. The chain has TRBV6-2 or TRBV6-3 and TRBJ2-7; a weak D match, TRBD2 (7 bases). The CDR3 is 17 amino acids. CDR1 is MNHEY and CDR2 is SVGEGT in the germline V gene. V was shortened by 4 bases and J by 4 bases, with 23 bases between the two germline ends.

CDR3 coding DNA: TGCAGCGTTGAGCAGGGGGCCTCTGGAAACACCATATATTTT. Its protein is CSVEQGASGNTIYF. The rearrangement links TRBV29-1 to TRBJ1-3, with TRBD1 identical over 8 bases. Germline trimming cut 3 bases from V and 0 bases from J; bases unmatched to any gene: 1. Per the germline V gene, CDR1 is SQVTM and CDR2 is ANQGSEA. This CDR3 spans 14 amino acids.

This clonotype was counted many times. The V call is TRBV10-3, the J call TRBJ2-1; 10 bases align to TRBD2. There are 22 residues in the CDR3. Germline loops: CDR1 ENHRY, CDR2 SYGVKD. With 4 bases clipped from V and 1 base from J, the junction kept 22 bases outside the gene matches. The DNA for the CDR3 is TGTGCCATCAGTGTGAGGGGGAAGACTAGGACTAGCGGAGAGGGATCCTACAATGAGCAGTTCTTC. Protein: CAISVRGKTRTSGEGSYNEQFF.

A few counts support this clonotype. The chain has TRBV6-5 and TRBJ1-3, with unresolved D. The V gene's germline CDR1 is MNHEY and CDR2 SVGAGI. The CDR3 runs 14 residues. Trimming pared 6 bases from V and 0 bases from J, leaving 9 bases between. The CDR3 DNA reads TGTGCCAGCAGCCCAGAGGGCTCTGGAAACACCATATATTTT. Protein sequence: CASSPEGSGNTIYF.

This clonotype was counted ten times or more. The chain carries TRBV30 and TRBJ2-2; 10 bases map to TRBD1. The V gene end was trimmed by 2 bases and the J gene end by 6 bases; junction bases not matched to a gene: 3. Germline CDR1 is GTSNPN and CDR2 is SVGIG (reference sequence). The CDR3 is made up of 14 amino acids. CDR3: CAWSRTGGAGELFF. DNA of the CDR3: TGTGCCTGGAGTAGGACAGGGGGAGCCGGGGAGCTGTTTTTT.

This clonotype was detected ten times or more. This chain connects TRBV27 to TRBJ2-2; 14 bases map to TRBD2. This CDR3 comprises 15 residues. Germline trimming cut 9 bases from V and 4 bases from J; bases unmatched to any gene: 4. The germline V gene encodes CDR1 MNHEY and CDR2 SMNVEV (reference sequence). DNA for the CDR3: TGTGCCAGTAGACTAGCGGGGGGGCCCACCGGGGAGCTGTTTTTT. It codes for CASRLAGGPTGELFF.

This clonotype appeared many times. The rearrangement joins TRBV27 to TRBJ2-1; 9 nucleotides line up with TRBD1. The CDR3 runs 15 residues. Trimming removed 6 bases from V and 8 bases from J; junction bases left unmatched: 11. Per the germline V gene, CDR1 is MNHEY and CDR2 is SMNVEV (reference sequence). CDR3: CASSRKGTGLDEQFF. In nucleotides, the CDR3 is TGTGCCAGCAGCAGAAAGGGGACAGGGCTCGATGAGCAGTTCTTC.